A selection of T cell receptor beta chains follows, all from one sample in a study of blood T cell repertoires in COVID-19. Only in-frame clones appear in the TCRdb table, and some are missing; sequencing was by immunoSEQ multiplex PCR. The sample yields roughly 320,000 clones, 85% to 90% seen once. What was sequenced was peripheral blood. Receptors originate from an older man with acute or convalescent COVID-19. Both conserved end residues are part of each CDR3. D genes are given only for firm matches. Only part of the rows carry a size: once, few, many, or a class if the clone is expanded.

TRBJ2-2 | TRBV3-1/TRBV3-2 | - | - | CASSRSGGTGVFTGELFF | TGTGCCAGCAGCCGGTCGGGCGGGACGGGGGTCTTCACCGGGGAGCTGTTTTTT
TRBJ2-7 | TRBV5-1 | - | - | CASSLESGYEQYF | TGCGCCAGCAGCTTGGAATCAGGTTACGAGCAGTACTTC
TRBJ1-1 | TRBV3-1/TRBV3-2 | - | - | CASSPLRAGSEAFF | TGTGCCAGCAGCCCTCTTCGGGCGGGGTCTGAAGCTTTCTTT
TRBJ1-5 | TRBV30 | - | TRBD1 | CAWSVMGQGNQPQHF | TGTGCCTGGAGTGTTATGGGACAGGGGAATCAGCCCCAGCATTTT
TRBJ2-7 | TRBV4-1 | - | - | CASSQNPDSHFPYEQYF | TGCGCCAGCAGCCAAAACCCGGACAGCCACTTTCCCTACGAGCAGTACTTC
TRBJ2-5 | TRBV3-1/TRBV3-2 | - | TRBD1 | CASRGRQGAYETQYF | TGTGCCAGCAGAGGCAGACAGGGGGCCTATGAGACCCAGTACTTC
TRBJ1-1 | TRBV2 | - | - | CASSNGGDTEAFF | TGTGCCAGCAGTAATGGGGGGGACACTGAAGCTTTCTTT
TRBJ1-1 | TRBV18 | - | TRBD1 | CASSRDRNTEAFF | TGTGCCAGCTCACGGGACAGGAACACTGAAGCTTTCTTT
TRBJ2-3 | TRBV5-8 | once | - | CASSFGGRGTDTQYF | TGTGCCAGCAGCTTTGGTGGCAGGGGCACAGATACGCAGTATTTT
TRBJ2-7 | TRBV7-8 | - | - | CASSLARAARPYEQYF | TGTGCCAGCAGCTTAGCGCGGGCAGCCCGTCCCTACGAGCAGTACTTC
TRBJ2-5 | TRBV2 | - | TRBD1 | CASGQGQETQYF | TGTGCCAGCGGACAGGGCCAAGAGACCCAGTACTTC
TRBJ2-7 | TRBV7-2 | - | TRBD2 | CASSLSGLASYEQYF | TGTGCCAGCAGCTTATCGGGACTAGCGTCCTACGAGCAGTACTTC
TRBJ2-5 | TRBV5-4 | - | TRBD1 | CASSLQTGGGETQYF | TGTGCCAGCAGCTTGCAAACAGGGGGCGGAGAGACCCAGTACTTC
TRBJ1-5 | TRBV19 | - | - | CASSARQSNQPQHF | TGTGCCAGTAGTGCCCGACAGTCCAATCAGCCCCAGCATTTT